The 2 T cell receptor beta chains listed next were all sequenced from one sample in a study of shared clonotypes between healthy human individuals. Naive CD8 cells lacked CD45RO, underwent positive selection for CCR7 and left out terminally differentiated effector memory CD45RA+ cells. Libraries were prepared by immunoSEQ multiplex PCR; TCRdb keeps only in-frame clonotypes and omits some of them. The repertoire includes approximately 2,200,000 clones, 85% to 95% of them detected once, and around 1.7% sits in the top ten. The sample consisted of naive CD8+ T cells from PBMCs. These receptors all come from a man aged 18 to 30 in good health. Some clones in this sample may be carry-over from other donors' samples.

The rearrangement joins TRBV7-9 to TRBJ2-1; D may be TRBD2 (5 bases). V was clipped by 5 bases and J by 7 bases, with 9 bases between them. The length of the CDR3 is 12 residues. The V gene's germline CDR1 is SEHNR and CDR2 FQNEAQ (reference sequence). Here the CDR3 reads CASSQTGNEQFF. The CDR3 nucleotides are TGTGCCAGCAGCCAGACGGGAAATGAGCAGTTCTTC.

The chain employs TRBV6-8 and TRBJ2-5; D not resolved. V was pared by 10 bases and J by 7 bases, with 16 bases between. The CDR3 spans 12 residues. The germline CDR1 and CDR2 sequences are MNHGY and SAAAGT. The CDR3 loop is CATSRPLGTQYF. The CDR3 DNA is TGTGCCACCTCGAGGCCCCTCGGGACCCAGTACTTC.